This record looks at one T cell receptor (beta chain) sequence and its context. CDR1 MNHEY and CDR2 SVGEGT come from the germline V gene. This CDR3 comprises 14 residues. The V end lost 5 bases, the J end lost 2 bases, and 10 bases lay between the germline ends. Under the authors' procedure: Amplified reference gene primers provided the basis for estimating nucleated cell counts. Produced via immunoSEQ multiplex PCR; TCRdb's table is partial and in-frame only. The V and J calls and clone size were taken over from that table, and D and trimming were inferred from the DNA. This sample has 200,000 or so clones, with approximately 82% found just once. The source of the sample is a study of blood T cell repertoires in COVID-19. Looking at the study overall: COVID-19 samples collected from the United States, Italy and Spain covered acute and convalescent phases. Nucleic acid was either cDNA or gDNA, and it came from T cells, B-cell-depleted T cells, or PBMCs.

The sequence came from a human donor in a cohort sampled during active COVID-19. Sequencing was performed on peripheral blood. This rearrangement joins TRBV6-2 or TRBV6-3 to TRBJ2-1, with a possible D match to TRBD2 (7 bases). CDR3 nucleotides: TGTGCCAGCAGTACGGGGGGCCCCTACAATGAGCAGTTCTTC. Translating it yields CASSTGGPYNEQFF.